This T cell receptor beta chain appears in the sequencing data of a study of post-analysis software for immune sequencing data. Study information: Several disease courses (relapsing-remitting, secondary progressive and progressive-relapsing) of multiple sclerosis were included.

Turning to this clonotype: Its specificity is not known.

General study points: Same-batch preparations were strongly co-clustered by F measure. Normalized Chao1 diversity was significantly lower in multiple sclerosis patients than in controls. Among 5 or 6 TRBV segments more frequent in patients than controls were TRBV5-6, TRBV5-1 and TRBV20-1.

Unique molecular identifiers were carried by the TCR beta cDNA libraries. The yield from approximately 1 to 10 million T cells was roughly 500,000 cDNA molecules in total. Using its own MiXCR run on the PCR reads, TCRdb lists one record per CDR3 protein. The table includes hundreds of thousands of distinct CDR3 sequences, around 47% detected once. The germline V gene has CDR1 SGHKS and CDR2 YYEKEE (reference sequence). V dropped 2 bases and J dropped 1; count of bases not matched to a gene: 11. This CDR3 region has 19 residues. The TCR originated in a girl aged 10 to 17 with multiple sclerosis. Sequencing used blood. The J gene is TRBJ2-3, the V gene TRBV5-5; 12 bases fit TRBD2. In DNA form, the CDR3 reads TGTGCCAGCAGCTTTTTGCCTAGCGGGAGGGAAGTCCGCACAGATACGCAGTATTTT. This translates into CASSFLPSGREVRTDTQYF.